A single T cell receptor (beta chain) is shown here with its context. Its specific antigen is unknown. No per-base quality is available; no much larger clone lies one base away. This sample is part of a study of glioma-infiltrating T cells after dendritic cell vaccination listed by TCRdb under 2016. Turning to the overall study: A cohort of roughly 15 glioblastoma patients from Phase I and II dendritic cell vaccination trials was included, of whom 9 were newly diagnosed and 6 had recurrent disease. Deep sequencing of TCR beta CDR3 regions was used to quantify tumor-infiltrating lymphocyte content and compare tumor and blood repertoires in dendritic cell-vaccinated glioblastoma patients. Survival after dendritic cell vaccination was correlated with TCR sequencing metrics, such as TIL content and the overlap between tumor and blood repertoires. Between the early 2000s and the early 2010s, the patients were given dendritic cell vaccination pulsed with autologous tumor lysate. Each patient was given three intradermal dendritic cell vaccine injections, spaced two weeks apart, in the arm below the axilla. The vaccine was prepared from monocyte-derived dendritic cells that were cultured for roughly seven days with IL-4 and GM-CSF and then pulsed overnight with autologous tumor lysate.

Using the immunoSEQ assay, TCRB CDR3 regions were amplified from 1.5 to 2 micrograms of genomic DNA, or from all available DNA when less than that was on hand. The multiplex PCR relied on 60 forward primers for TCR V beta segments and 13 reverse primers for J beta segments. Synthetic control templates were spiked into each sample at limiting dilution to estimate reads per starting template. The Illumina HiSeq System generated 87 bp sequencing reads. The study's own analysis went as follows. PCR and sequencing errors were removed by merging closely related sequences with a nearest neighbor algorithm. TCR overlap was defined as the percentage of unique tumor TCR beta sequences that were also present in the same patient's peripheral blood. TCRdb provides this immuneACCESS table in a form limited to in-frame rearrangements. Some clones are lacking; in checked studies, under half of them reflect an unresolved V gene, and why the rest are absent is not known. V, J and clone size reflect that table, while D and trimming were determined from the DNA. Counted in this sample were 95,000 or so clones; more than 75% of them appeared once. The top ten constitute around 2.9% of the sample.

Based on the germline V gene, the CDR1 and CDR2 sequences are LGHNA and YNFKEQ. Counted from cysteine to phenylalanine, this CDR3 has 15 amino acids. Only the CDR3 part of the read is kept: 45 bases, read in frame from the first base. At the junction V is shortened by 0 bases and J by 0 bases, with 9 bases in between. Patients were selected for having adequate residual fresh-frozen tumor tissue and more than two years of available survival data. Molecular status otherwise varied across the glioblastoma patients, but none of them carried an isocitrate dehydrogenase mutation. PBMC were collected before vaccination, two weeks after the third vaccination, and at tumor progression when it occurred. The Qiagen DNeasy Blood extraction Kit was used for extraction of genomic DNA. The investigation overall reported the following: No direct relationship between TCR clonality and survival was found, suggesting a diverse polyclonal response may matter. Higher estimated pretreatment TIL content predicted longer time to progression and overall survival after dendritic cell vaccination. The cohort was small and heterogeneous, few patients had complete blood and tumor sets, and even fewer had initial-recurrent tumor pairs. The three-group TCR overlap response model was characterized as speculative, and prospective validation of the model was stated to be required.

The chain is encoded by TRBV4-2 joined to TRBJ2-7; perhaps TRBD1 is the D gene, with 5 bases matching. Source: blood, taken before dendritic cell vaccination. The TCR originated in a human donor with glioblastoma. The CDR3 here reads CASSQDHRSSYEQYF. In nucleotide form, the sequence is TGTGCCAGCAGCCAAGATCACAGGAGCTCCTACGAGCAGTACTTC.